This T cell receptor (beta chain) originates from a study of T cell responses to AZD1222 COVID-19 vaccine. Sequenced by immunoSEQ multiplex PCR; TCRdb stores in-frame clones only, minus some. This table holds more than 250,000 clones, 90% to 95% found once. The CDR3 spans 17 residues. Germline CDR1 reads SGHAT; CDR2 reads FQNNGV. Trimming took off 5 bases at V and 3 bases at J, with 19 bases between the two ends. Study-level points and caveats: Females made up more of the donors, who were largely white British, and clonal diversity may have come out too low. Baseline testing showed seropositivity in only a handful of AZD1222 recipients.

Notes on this clone: Its cognate antigen is unknown.

The sequence came from an adult in good health. The chain links TRBV11-2 to TRBJ2-2, with D possibly being TRBD1 or TRBD2 (5 bases each). The source material was peripheral blood, sampled on day 0 of AZD1222 vaccination. The CDR3 loop reads CASSQGVGARDTGELFF. CDR3 nucleotides: TGTGCCAGCAGCCAAGGGGTAGGGGCGCGGGACACCGGGGAGCTGTTTTTT.